The 19 T cell receptor beta chains presented below share a single source sample, sequenced in a study of molecular identifiers for immune sequencing clone quantification. TCRdb itself ran the PCR reads through MiXCR, one entry per CDR3 protein. This table holds some 320,000 distinct CDR3 sequences, roughly 24% found once. Material: naive CD8+ T cells from blood, with Jurkat cell RNA spiked in. This sample's subset: FACS-sorted CD8+CD4-CCR7+CD45RA+ naive T cells. These receptors originate from a human donor in good health. Some libraries in this study had Jurkat cell RNA spiked in.

Many counts were recorded for this clonotype. The J gene is TRBJ2-3, the V gene TRBV5-1; 10 positions match TRBD2. The V gene's germline CDR1 is SGHRS and CDR2 YFSETQ. The trim removed 5 bases at V and 2 bases at J, leaving 8 bases unmatched. This CDR3 comprises 16 residues. CDR3 loop: CASRAGGQLDTDTQYF. The CDR3 nucleotides read TGCGCCAGCAGAGCGGGGGGGCAACTCGACACAGATACGCAGTATTTT. The full variable domain, with the rest looked up from reference TRBV5-1 and TRBJ2-3, is KAGVTQTPRYLIKTRGQQVTLSCSPISGHRSVSWYQQTPGQGLQFLFEYFSETQRNKGNFPGRFSGRQFSNSRSEMNVSTLELGDSALYLCASRAGGQLDTDTQYFGPGTRLTVL.

This clonotype was recorded at least ten times. This chain links TRBV10-3 with TRBJ2-6; tentatively, D is TRBD1 (5 bases). This CDR3 has 15 residues. V was cut by 3 bases and J by 3 bases, with 9 bases left in between. CDR1 and CDR2 from the germline V gene are ENHRY and SYGVKD. This CDR3 is CAISEGTGGANVLTF. The DNA of the CDR3 is TGTGCCATCAGTGAAGGTACAGGTGGGGCCAACGTCCTGACTTTC.

This clonotype was seen many times. The rearrangement joins TRBV9 to TRBJ1-1; perhaps TRBD1 as D (6 bases). The CDR3 extends over 15 amino acids. Per the germline V gene, CDR1 is SGDLS and CDR2 is YYNGEE. The V gene lost 0 bases and the J gene lost 0 bases, with 9 bases spanning the gap. Here the CDR3 reads CASSVEDSMNTEAFF. The CDR3 region has the DNA TGTGCCAGCAGCGTAGAGGACAGCATGAACACTGAAGCTTTCTTT.

The CDR3 sequence: CASSPLLANVLTF. CDR3 coding DNA: TGTGCCAGCAGTCCCCTACTGGCCAACGTCCTGACTTTC. V usage is TRBV6-5 and J usage is TRBJ2-6; unclear D gene. The V gene lost 5 bases and the J gene lost 6 bases, with 8 bases spanning the gap. Germline lookup yields CDR1 MNHEY and CDR2 SVGAGI. The CDR3 loop spans 13 amino acids.

In this sample, this clonotype turned up many times. The chain is built from TRBV20-1 and TRBJ1-5; tentative D call: TRBD1 (5 bases). Germline-derived CDR1 and CDR2 are DFQATT and SNEGSKA (reference sequence). V gave up 0 bases and J gave up 6 bases, with 9 bases separating them. The CDR3 runs 13 residues. CDR3 residues: CSARDRGTQPQHF. CDR3 in DNA: TGCAGTGCTAGAGATAGGGGAACTCAGCCCCAGCATTTT.

This clonotype was detected ten times or more. The V and J genes are TRBV7-3 and TRBJ2-5; D unclear. This CDR3 is built from 11 residues. Germline V gives CDR1 SGHTA, CDR2 FQGTGA. V was cut by 6 bases and J by 5 bases, with 7 bases left in between. DNA for the CDR3: TGTGCCAGCAGGTTAGGCGAGACCCAGTACTTC. It codes for CASRLGETQYF.

The J gene is TRBJ1-4, the V gene TRBV7-9; no clear D. The germline V gene encodes CDR1 SEHNR and CDR2 FQNEAQ (reference sequence). The CDR3 spans 14 residues. The V end lost 6 bases, the J end lost 7 bases, and 15 bases lay between the germline ends. CDR3 protein: CASSTPGLGEKLFF. The CDR3 DNA reads as TGTGCCAGCAGTACCCCGGGATTGGGTGAAAAACTGTTTTTT. The whole variable domain, filled in from reference TRBV7-9 and TRBJ1-4, reads DTGVSQNPRHKITKRGQNVTFRCDPISEHNRLYWYRQTLGQGPEFLTYFQNEAQLEKSRLLSDRFSAERPKGSFSTLEIQRTEQGDSAMYLCASSTPGLGEKLFFGSGTQLSVL.

The CDR3 loop is CATLGLAKNIQYF. The CDR3, as DNA: TGTGCCACCTTAGGCTTAGCCAAAAACATTCAGTACTTC. The genes are TRBV2 and TRBJ2-4; D remains unclear. CDR1 and CDR2 (germline): SNHLY, FYNNEI. This CDR3 comprises 13 residues. V was cut by 10 bases and J by 0 bases, with 10 bases left in between.

This clonotype has at least ten counts. The chain combines TRBV4-3 with TRBJ2-3; tentative D call: TRBD2 (7 bases). Germline-derived CDR1 and CDR2 are LGHNA and YSLEER. The CDR3 length is 15 residues. Trimming took 5 bases from V and 4 from J, leaving 16 bases between them. The CDR3 nucleotides are TGCGCCAGCAGCTCTATCGGGGGGCGGCCAGATACGCAGTATTTT. It translates to CASSSIGGRPDTQYF.

At least ten counts were recorded for this clonotype. The CDR3 DNA sequence: TGCAGTGCTAGAGATAGACAGGGGAGCTATCGAACTGAAGCTTTCTTT. Its protein product is CSARDRQGSYRTEAFF. The chain uses TRBV20-1 and TRBJ1-1; TRBD1 agrees at 8 bases. V was pared by 0 bases and J by 5 bases, with 11 bases of the junction left unmatched. Germline-derived CDR1 and CDR2 are DFQATT and SNEGSKA (reference sequence). CDR3 size: 16 residues.

This clonotype has ten or more counts. The chain carries TRBV20-1 and TRBJ2-3, with D unclear. The CDR3 spans 17 residues. V gave up 0 bases and J gave up 1 base, with 17 bases separating them. CDR1 and CDR2 from the germline V gene are DFQATT and SNEGSKA (reference sequence). DNA of the CDR3: TGCAGTGCTAGAGATGTATCAAATCCCCGGGGCACAGATACGCAGTATTTT. This gives the protein CSARDVSNPRGTDTQYF.

The chain employs TRBV3-2 and TRBJ2-3. TRBV3-2 is a listed pseudogene. This CDR3 contains 16 residues. In DNA, the CDR3 is TGTGCCAGCAGCCAACTCAGCAGAAACTTCACAGATACGCAGTATTTT. It encodes CASSQLSRNFTDTQYF.

The gene calls are TRBV29-1 and TRBJ2-1; 11 bases match TRBD2. Germline CDR1 SQVTM, CDR2 ANQGSEA. The CDR3 consists of 12 residues. V dropped 4 bases and J dropped 10; count of bases not matched to a gene: 3. CDR3 protein: CSVALAGEEQFF. CDR3 DNA: TGCAGCGTTGCACTAGCGGGAGAGGAGCAGTTCTTC.

In its sample, this clonotype was seen many times. The rearrangement uses TRBV23-1 and TRBJ2-2; 7 bases align to TRBD1. TRBV23-1 carries the ORF label, with uncertain function. V was pared by 2 bases and J by 2 bases, with 5 bases of the junction left unmatched. This CDR3 is built from 16 residues. Here the CDR3 reads CASSQGQDANTGELFF. For the CDR3, the DNA is TGCGCCAGCAGTCAAGGACAGGACGCAAACACCGGGGAGCTGTTTTTT.

This clonotype was detected only a few times. V gene TRBV10-2 combines with J gene TRBJ2-4; the match to TRBD1 covers 7 bases. Trimming at V came to 3 bases and at J to 0 bases, leaving 14 bases not matched to a gene. CDR1 WSHSY and CDR2 SAAADI come from the germline V gene. The CDR3 runs to 19 residues. Written as DNA, the CDR3 is TGCGCCAGCAGTGAACAACAGGGGCCCCGTTGGGTAGCCAAAAACATTCAGTACTTC. Protein: CASSEQQGPRWVAKNIQYF.

The V gene is TRBV10-3, the J gene TRBJ2-1; D remains ambiguous. This CDR3 contains 13 residues. V lost 2 bases and J lost 3, with 5 bases in between. CDR1 is ENHRY, CDR2 SYGVKD, per germline. In nucleotides, the CDR3 is TGTGCCATCAGTGAGGGGCTCTACAATGAGCAGTTCTTC. Translating gives CAISEGLYNEQFF.

This clonotype was picked up many times. The V gene is TRBV6-5, the J gene TRBJ1-1; tentative D call: TRBD1 (5 bases). Per germline, CDR1 MNHEY and CDR2 SVGAGI. Trimming stripped 2 bases from V and 3 bases from J, with 13 bases between. The CDR3 contains 15 residues. CDR3 residues: CASSYGSQGDTEAFF. In DNA, the CDR3 is TGTGCCAGCAGTTACGGGTCTCAGGGCGACACTGAAGCTTTCTTT.

The chain joins TRBV12-3 or TRBV12-4 to TRBJ1-5; perhaps TRBD1 as D (5 bases). The V end lost 3 bases, the J end lost 6 bases, and 9 bases lay between the germline ends. This CDR3 contains 13 residues. The CDR3 spells CASSLTGRQPQHF. CDR3 nucleotide sequence: TGTGCCAGCAGTTTGACGGGGCGTCAGCCCCAGCATTTT.

This clonotype was counted between two and nine times. This chain connects TRBV5-5 to TRBJ2-5; no clear D. The CDR3 totals 14 residues. V lost 2 bases, J lost 4 bases, and 12 bases lay in between. Germline CDR1 reads SGHKS; CDR2 reads YYEKEE (reference sequence). The CDR3 loop reads CASSFGPSTETQYF. For the CDR3, the DNA is TGTGCCAGCAGCTTCGGACCGAGTACAGAGACCCAGTACTTC.